This record concerns one T cell receptor beta chain sequence. Trimming removed 5 bases at V and 3 bases at J, with 15 bases between. The CDR3 covers 15 residues. Germline CDR1 SGHAT, CDR2 FQNNGV. The data derive from a study of T cells in tuberculosis. On the study more broadly: IGRA-negative adolescents, IGRA-positive adolescents with latent tuberculosis and adults with active tuberculosis formed this South African cohort.

TCRdb's table, derived via immunoSEQ multiplex PCR, lists solely in-frame clones and lacks some. This table has about 20,000 clones, 80% to 90% appearing once. Sequencing was carried out using PBMCs. The sequence came from a donor between 10 and 35 years old with latent tuberculosis or without tuberculosis infection. The chain employs TRBV11-2 and TRBJ2-3, with D possibly being TRBD1 (6 bases). The CDR3 DNA is TGTGCCAGCAGCCCAGGGGAGACAGAGACAGATACGCAGTATTTT. Its translation is CASSPGETETDTQYF.